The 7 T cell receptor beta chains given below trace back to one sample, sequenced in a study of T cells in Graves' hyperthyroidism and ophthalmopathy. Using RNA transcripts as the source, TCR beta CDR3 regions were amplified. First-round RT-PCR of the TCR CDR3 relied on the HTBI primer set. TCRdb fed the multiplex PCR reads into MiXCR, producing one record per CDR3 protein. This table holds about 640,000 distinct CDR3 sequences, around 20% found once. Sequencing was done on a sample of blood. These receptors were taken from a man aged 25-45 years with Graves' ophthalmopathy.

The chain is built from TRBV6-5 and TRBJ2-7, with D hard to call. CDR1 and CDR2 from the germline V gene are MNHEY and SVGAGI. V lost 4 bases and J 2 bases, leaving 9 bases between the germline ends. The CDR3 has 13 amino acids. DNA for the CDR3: TGTGCCAGCAGTTCGAGTACCGCCTACGAGCAGTACTTC. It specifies CASSSSTAYEQYF.

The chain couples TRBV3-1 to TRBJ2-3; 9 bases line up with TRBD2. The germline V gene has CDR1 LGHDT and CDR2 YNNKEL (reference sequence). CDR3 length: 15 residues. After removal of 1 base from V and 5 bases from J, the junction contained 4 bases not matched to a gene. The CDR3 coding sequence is TGTGCCAGCAGCCAAGGTAGCGGGAGAGGAGATACGCAGTATTTT. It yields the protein CASSQGSGRGDTQYF.

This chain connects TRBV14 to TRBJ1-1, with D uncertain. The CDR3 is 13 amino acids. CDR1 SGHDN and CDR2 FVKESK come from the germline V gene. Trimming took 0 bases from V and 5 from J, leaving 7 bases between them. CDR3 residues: CASSQDEVTEAFF. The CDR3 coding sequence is TGTGCCAGCAGCCAAGATGAGGTGACTGAAGCTTTCTTT.

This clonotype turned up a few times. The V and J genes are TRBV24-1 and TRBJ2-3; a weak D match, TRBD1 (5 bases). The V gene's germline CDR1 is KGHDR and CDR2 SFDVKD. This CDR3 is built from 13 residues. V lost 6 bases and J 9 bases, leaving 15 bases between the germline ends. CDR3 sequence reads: CATSSGPAITQYF. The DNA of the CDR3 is TGTGCCACCAGTTCAGGGCCCGCCATAACGCAGTATTTT.

The CDR3 DNA sequence: TGCGCCAGCAGACCGGACAGGTTTAATGAAAAACTGTTTTTT. It specifies CASRPDRFNEKLFF. V usage is TRBV4-1 and J usage is TRBJ1-4, with TRBD1 matching 7 bases. The V segment lost 6 bases and the J segment 4 bases; nucleotides outside the gene matches: 5. Germline V lookup: CDR1 MGHRA, CDR2 YSYEKL. This CDR3 comprises 14 residues.

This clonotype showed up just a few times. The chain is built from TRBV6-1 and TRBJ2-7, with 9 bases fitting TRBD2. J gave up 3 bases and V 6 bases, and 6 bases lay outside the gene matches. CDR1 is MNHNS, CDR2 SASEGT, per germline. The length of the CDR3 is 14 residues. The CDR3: CASRPTSGYYEQYF. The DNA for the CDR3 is TGTGCCAGCAGGCCGACTAGCGGATACTACGAGCAGTACTTC.

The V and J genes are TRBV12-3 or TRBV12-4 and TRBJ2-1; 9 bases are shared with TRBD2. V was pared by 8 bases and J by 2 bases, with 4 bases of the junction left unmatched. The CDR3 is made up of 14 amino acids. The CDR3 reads CASLLAGTYNEQFF. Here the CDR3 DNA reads TGTGCCAGCCTACTAGCGGGTACCTACAATGAGCAGTTCTTC.